A selection of T cell receptor beta chains follows, all from one sample in a study of T cells in localized non-small cell lung cancer. Data came from immunoSEQ multiplex PCR; TCRdb stores just in-frame clones and leaves some out. The sample lists 35,000 to 45,000 clones, 79% occurring once. Sequenced material: PBMCs, taken before any cancer treatment. The receptor set was obtained from a woman between 35 and 70 years old with stage II squamous cell lung carcinoma. Both conserved end residues are part of each CDR3.

CDR3aa,v_gene
CASSVTGMESTDTQYF,TRBV6-1
CASSFSGANVLTF,TRBV27
CASSVGLAGGADTQYF,TRBV9
CAISSSERNTGELFF,TRBV10-3
CASSQGTDTQYF,TRBV7-9
CASSLGTTGEKLFF,TRBV5-1
CASSLETATSSRYF,TRBV5-1
CASSPRTGNYGYTF,TRBV7-9
CASSLSRTGRAQYF,TRBV28
CASSVADPPRQYF,TRBV5-5
CATSWRPQRRNTEAFF,TRBV15
CASSRPLGETQYF,TRBV18
CASRGPAGDETQYF,TRBV25-1
CASRLSRALGGLYGYTF,TRBV12-2
CASSYGTGGTEAFF,TRBV6-5
CASSQDKWAGNIQYF,TRBV4-3
CASSLSRDQPQHF,TRBV7-8
CASGGSGGAHETQYF,TRBV5-1
CASSLTSDYSGNTIYF,TRBV28
CASSVTGARLETQYF,TRBV19
CASSVLAETYNEQFF,TRBV6-5
CASTPSMGYGYTF,TRBV28
CASSPGRGNSPLHF,TRBV6-5
CASSEPIQGGEDTQYF,TRBV25-1
CASSLSPGQGGGYTF,TRBV28
CSVPDRPNYGYTF,TRBV29-1
CASSIDGGYTEAFF,TRBV19
CASSSLSQETQYF,TRBV7-9
CASSPLASSYNEQFF,TRBV6-5
CASSFAAGGGNEQFF,TRBV28
CASSVNDYGYTF,TRBV9
CASSKDSHHEKLFF,TRBV7-7
CASSLAEGRGYTF,TRBV7-2
CASSSPVVEGSSPLHF,TRBV9
CASSWRTDNTEAFF,TRBV5-1
CASSRLTGPNYGYTF,TRBV7-9
CASSVTSEVYEQYF,TRBV28
CASSLGRSSYNSPLHF,TRBV11-2
CASSVDSSGRGETQYF,TRBV9
CASSQSQGSSYEQYF,TRBV4-1